This TCR beta chain was captured by sequencing in a study of blood T cell repertoires in COVID-19. The CDR3 covers 12 residues. Germline lookup yields CDR1 MGHRA and CDR2 YSYEKL. V was clipped by 4 bases and J by 14 bases, with 14 bases between them. The repertoire was sequenced with immunoSEQ multiplex PCR; TCRdb's copy has only in-frame clones and lacks some. The profile shows 250,000 to 300,000 clones, approximately 88% of them singletons. The sequencing input was peripheral blood. The clonotype originates from a woman aged 70-85 years with COVID-19, enrolled during active disease. The chain employs TRBV4-1 and TRBJ2-2, with D maybe TRBD2 (6 bases). The CDR3 reads CASSPSGGRLFF. The CDR3 DNA reads TGCGCCAGCAGCCCCTCCGGGGGTCGACTGTTTTTT.